These T cell receptor beta chains were read from a single sample in a study of blood T cells in healthy people across ages. TCRdb reprocessed the 5' RACE reads via MiXCR and lists one record per CDR3 protein. The sample shows 700,000 or so distinct CDR3 sequences, about 20% of them seen only once. Material for sequencing was blood. These receptors came from a man in his 70s in good health. Both conserved end residues are part of each CDR3. A D gene is named only where the DNA matches it firmly. Some rows have no size entry. The others give once, few or many, or a class for an expanded clone.

V gene,J gene,clone size,D gene,CDR3 length,CDR3 protein,CDR3 DNA
TRBV18,TRBJ2-5,-,TRBD2,16,CASSPPGLAGPETQYF,TGTGCCAGCTCACCCCCGGGACTAGCGGGACCGGAGACCCAGTACTTC
TRBV12-3/TRBV12-4,TRBJ1-4,-,-,18,CASSLLPPISATNEKLFF,TGTGCCAGCAGCTTACTCCCCCCCATCAGTGCAACTAATGAAAAACTGTTTTTT
TRBV7-8,TRBJ2-4,-,TRBD2,12,CATAGVGAVQYF,TGTGCCACCGCGGGGGTCGGGGCTGTTCAGTACTTC
TRBV9,TRBJ1-2,many,-,15,CASSKEGTPNYGYTF,TGTGCCAGCAGTAAGGAAGGGACACCTAACTATGGCTACACCTTC
TRBV6-5,TRBJ1-1,few,-,14,CASSSRVSSTEAFF,TGTGCCAGCAGTTCGCGGGTTAGTTCCACTGAAGCTTTCTTT
TRBV11-2,TRBJ1-1,few,TRBD1,16,CASSPLSGQLIVEAFF,TGTGCCAGCAGCCCATTATCGGGACAGTTGATAGTGGAAGCTTTCTTT
TRBV10-3,TRBJ1-2,few,-,14,CAISEGEDRYGYTF,TGTGCCATCAGTGAGGGGGAAGATAGGTACGGCTACACCTTC
TRBV4-2,TRBJ2-5,-,-,16,CASSQVRQGLQETQYF,TGTGCCAGCAGCCAAGTGCGGCAGGGATTACAAGAGACCCAGTACTTC
TRBV6-5,TRBJ2-3,-,-,15,CASSYSRVFPDTQYF,TGTGCCAGCAGTTACTCGAGAGTTTTCCCAGATACGCAGTATTTT
TRBV6-1,TRBJ2-3,-,-,11,CASIKTDTQYF,TGTGCCAGCATTAAAACAGATACGCAGTATTTT
TRBV20-1,TRBJ2-5,-,-,13,CSAIRWYQETQYF,TGCAGTGCTATTAGGTGGTACCAAGAGACCCAGTACTTC
TRBV15,TRBJ2-4,many,TRBD1,15,CATSPRGDRDSIQYF,TGTGCCACCAGCCCTAGAGGGGACAGGGACTCAATTCAGTACTTC
TRBV16,TRBJ1-5,-,-,14,CASSQYGVGQPQHF,TGTGCCAGCAGCCAATACGGGGTAGGTCAGCCCCAGCATTTT
TRBV20-1,TRBJ2-3,-,-,12,CSQNGGADTQYF,TGCAGTCAAAACGGGGGCGCAGATACGCAGTATTTT
TRBV12-3/TRBV12-4,TRBJ2-5,-,TRBD1,13,CASSVTGDGTQYF,TGTGCCAGCAGTGTAACAGGGGATGGGACCCAGTACTTC
TRBV20-1,TRBJ2-5,-,-,15,CSARDPGGVQETQYF,TGCAGTGCTAGAGATCCGGGCGGAGTCCAAGAGACCCAGTACTTC
TRBV29-1,TRBJ2-1,-,-,15,CSVEEALTTLGEQFF,TGCAGCGTTGAAGAGGCACTAACTACGCTCGGGGAGCAGTTCTTC
TRBV20-1,TRBJ1-5,few,TRBD1,17,CSARSGTGSSSNQPQHF,TGCAGTGCTAGATCCGGGACAGGGAGTTCCAGCAATCAGCCCCAGCATTTT
TRBV6-1,TRBJ1-2,-,-,17,CASRRETRGVPNYGYTF,TGTGCCAGCAGGCGGGAGACACGAGGGGTTCCTAACTATGGCTACACCTTC
TRBV6-5,TRBJ2-3,few,-,16,CASSYSRQTSTDTQYF,TGTGCCAGCAGTTACTCGAGACAGACTAGCACAGATACGCAGTATTTT
TRBV15,TRBJ1-1,few,-,15,CATSRDGRGNTEAFF,TGTGCCACCAGCAGAGATGGTAGGGGGAACACTGAAGCTTTCTTT
TRBV21-1,TRBJ1-5,-,-,13,CASNRESNEPQHF,TGTGCCAGCAATAGGGAAAGCAATGAGCCCCAGCATTTT
TRBV2,TRBJ1-6,-,-,14,CASRAGVGNSPLHF,TGTGCCAGCAGGGCGGGTGTAGGGAATTCACCCCTCCACTTT
TRBV5-8,TRBJ2-2,-,-,13,CASSGSGVGELFF,TGTGCCAGCAGCGGCTCGGGGGTCGGGGAGCTGTTTTTT
TRBV5-1,TRBJ2-3,few,TRBD2,18,CASSLGVLAVHSTDTQYF,TGCGCCAGCAGCTTGGGAGTGCTAGCGGTACATAGCACAGATACGCAGTATTTT
TRBV5-1,TRBJ2-5,-,-,14,CASSLYWLEETQYF,TGCGCCAGCAGCTTGTACTGGCTAGAAGAGACCCAGTACTTC
TRBV11-2,TRBJ2-5,-,-,14,CASSLVQVRGTQYF,TGTGCCAGCAGCTTAGTGCAGGTTCGTGGGACCCAGTACTTC
TRBV5-1,TRBJ2-6,many,-,14,CASSEDSGANVLTF,TGCGCCAGCAGTGAGGACTCTGGGGCCAACGTCCTGACTTTC
TRBV3-1,TRBJ2-1,-,-,13,CASSQPGRGEQFF,TGTGCCAGCAGCCAACCGGGACGGGGGGAGCAGTTCTTC
TRBV20-1,TRBJ1-1,-,TRBD1,15,CSAITGGQMNTEAFF,TGCAGTGCGATAACAGGGGGACAAATGAACACTGAAGCTTTCTTT
TRBV10-3,TRBJ2-7,-,-,12,CAISLSSYEQYF,TGTGCCATCAGTCTAAGCTCCTACGAGCAGTACTTC
TRBV12-3/TRBV12-4,TRBJ2-1,few,-,15,CASSGGPWNYNEQFF,TGTGCCAGCAGTGGAGGACCGTGGAACTACAATGAGCAGTTCTTC
TRBV20-1,TRBJ2-7,few,-,12,CSAHPTGHEQYF,TGCAGTGCTCACCCCACAGGGCACGAGCAGTACTTC
TRBV30,TRBJ1-2,-,-,15,CAWTARGTLNYGYTF,TGTGCCTGGACCGCACGGGGGACACTTAACTATGGCTACACCTTC
TRBV11-2,TRBJ1-1,-,-,16,CASSLVGGAVNTEAFF,TGTGCCAGCAGCTTAGTGGGGGGGGCCGTGAACACTGAAGCTTTCTTT
TRBV27,TRBJ2-5,few,-,11,CASMGEETQYF,TGTGCCAGCATGGGAGAGGAGACCCAGTACTTC
TRBV25-1,TRBJ1-4,few,-,15,CASSEFAEENEKLFF,TGTGCCAGCAGTGAATTCGCGGAGGAGAATGAAAAACTGTTTTTT
TRBV2,TRBJ2-1,-,TRBD2,15,CASRGLADSYNEQFF,TGTGCCAGCAGAGGACTAGCGGACTCCTACAATGAGCAGTTCTTC
TRBV3-1,TRBJ2-5,few,-,12,CASSQDVGVTYF,TGTGCCAGCAGCCAAGACGTCGGGGTGACGTACTTC
TRBV9,TRBJ1-1,few,-,12,CASTIRNTEAFF,TGTGCCAGCACAATACGGAACACTGAAGCTTTCTTT
TRBV3-1,TRBJ2-3,-,-,16,CAGSKTGREKKDTQYF,TGTGCCGGCAGCAAGACGGGCCGGGAGAAGAAAGATACGCAGTATTTT
TRBV7-2,TRBJ2-3,-,TRBD2,16,CASSGQRGSSTDTQYF,TGTGCCAGCAGTGGTCAGCGGGGGTCTAGCACAGATACGCAGTATTTT
TRBV24-1,TRBJ2-1,-,-,16,CATSDFGGEDNNEQFF,TGTGCCACCAGTGATTTCGGGGGAGAGGATAACAATGAGCAGTTCTTC
TRBV15,TRBJ2-1,few,TRBD1,15,CATSREGTGNNEQFF,TGTGCCACCAGCAGAGAAGGGACAGGGAACAATGAGCAGTTCTTC
TRBV14,TRBJ2-5,few,-,16,CASSLLSGTILETQYF,TGTGCCAGCAGCCTCCTATCCGGGACAATTTTAGAGACCCAGTACTTC
TRBV4-3,TRBJ2-3,-,-,15,CASSRIRLSTDTQYF,TGCGCCAGCAGCCGTATTCGGCTATCCACAGATACGCAGTATTTT
TRBV28,TRBJ2-2,once,-,15,CASSSPAGHTGELFF,TGTGCCAGCAGTTCCCCAGCGGGCCACACCGGGGAGCTGTTTTTT
TRBV20-1,TRBJ1-1,-,TRBD1,15,CSARDRGRMNTEAFF,TGCAGTGCTAGAGATAGGGGGCGCATGAACACTGAAGCTTTCTTT
TRBV10-2,TRBJ2-3,few,-,13,CASSVKGSDTQYF,TGCGCCAGCAGTGTGAAAGGGTCAGATACGCAGTATTTT
TRBV7-8,TRBJ1-2,-,-,15,CASSLEGGRDYGYTF,TGTGCCAGCAGCTTAGAGGGGGGTCGGGACTATGGCTACACCTTC
TRBV7-3,TRBJ2-1,few,TRBD1,12,CASSPDRVKQFF,TGTGCCAGCAGCCCCGACAGGGTGAAGCAGTTCTTC
TRBV28,TRBJ2-1,few,-,19,CASRHLPVPGPISYNEQFF,TGTGCCAGCAGACATCTTCCAGTCCCGGGACCTATCTCCTACAATGAGCAGTTCTTC
TRBV12-3/TRBV12-4,TRBJ2-1,-,-,11,CASSLKGGQFF,TGTGCCAGCAGTTTAAAGGGGGGGCAGTTCTTC